A single sample gave rise to the 30 T cell receptor beta chains below, sequenced in a study of shared clonotypes between healthy human individuals. Produced via immunoSEQ multiplex PCR; TCRdb's table is partial and in-frame only. The sample includes 2 million to 2.5 million clones, more than 85% of them seen just once. The material sequenced was naive CD4+ T cells from PBMCs. Subset denoted: CD45RA+ positively selected. The receptors shown here come from a man aged 18 to 29 in good health. Some clones in this sample may be carry-over from other donors' samples.

The chain couples TRBV7-2 to TRBJ1-5, with D hard to call. CDR3 size: 17 residues. CDR1 is SGHTA, CDR2 FQGNSA, per germline. V gave up 1 base and J gave up 0 bases, with 13 bases separating them. CDR3 amino acids: CASSLVGSPYSNQPQHF. The CDR3 region has the DNA TGTGCCAGCAGCTTAGTAGGCAGTCCGTATAGCAATCAGCCCCAGCATTTT.

This chain connects TRBV27 to TRBJ1-2, with D perhaps matching TRBD1 (5 bases). The CDR3 extends over 13 amino acids. V shed 1 base and J shed 7 bases, with 10 bases lying between them. Germline V gene sequence: CDR1 MNHEY, CDR2 SMNVEV (reference sequence). The CDR3 protein is CASSLYRLGGYTF. The CDR3 DNA reads TGTGCCAGCAGTTTATACAGGCTGGGTGGCTACACCTTC.

The chain has TRBV28 and TRBJ1-5; D unclear. V lost 6 bases to trimming and J lost 3 bases, with 18 bases between them. Per germline, CDR1 MDHEN and CDR2 SYDVKM. The CDR3 is 16 residues long. This CDR3 is CASSSPLGGNNQPQHF. In DNA form, the CDR3 reads TGTGCCAGCAGCTCCCCGCTGGGCGGAAACAATCAGCCCCAGCATTTT.

This chain links TRBV9 with TRBJ1-1, with D tentatively TRBD1 (5 bases). This CDR3 contains 13 residues. Between the trimmed V and J ends, which lost 2 bases and 3 bases, there was a span of 8 bases. CDR1 is SGDLS and CDR2 is YYNGEE in the germline V gene. The CDR3 loop is CASSVQGHTEAFF. For the CDR3, the DNA is TGTGCCAGCAGCGTCCAGGGTCACACTGAAGCTTTCTTT.

The rearrangement joins TRBV9 to TRBJ2-7, with D possibly TRBD2 on 5 matching bases. CDR1 is SGDLS, CDR2 YYNGEE, per germline. The CDR3 extends over 16 amino acids. V lost 3 bases, J lost 4 bases, and 20 bases lay in between. DNA of the CDR3: TGTGCCAGCAGCGCGTTTGGACTGTCCAGAGAGTACGAGCAGTACTTC. Its translation: CASSAFGLSREYEQYF.

This sequence joins TRBV5-1 and TRBJ2-5, with no clear D. Germline V lookup: CDR1 SGHRS, CDR2 YFSETQ. The CDR3 sequence is 13 residues long. V was pared by 4 bases and J by 1 base, with 8 bases between. This CDR3 reads CASSQNSQETQYF. The CDR3 DNA is TGCGCCAGCAGCCAGAACAGCCAAGAGACCCAGTACTTC.

J is TRBJ2-2 and V is TRBV7-6; TRBD2 matches 11 bases. This CDR3 spans 14 amino acids. Trimming took 10 bases from V and 9 from J; bases not matched to a gene: 10. The V gene's germline CDR1 is SGHVS and CDR2 FNYEAQ. CDR3 sequence: CATQGLAGGRELFF. In DNA form, the CDR3 reads TGTGCCACTCAAGGGCTAGCGGGAGGCCGGGAGCTGTTTTTT. The full variable domain, with the rest looked up from reference TRBV7-6 and TRBJ2-2, is GAGVSQSPRYKVTKRGQDVALRCDPISGHVSLYWYRQALGQGPEFLTYFNYEAQQDKSGLPNDRFSAERPEGSISTLTIQRTEQRDSAMYRCATQGLAGGRELFFGEGSRLTVL.

The chain is built from TRBV6-1 and TRBJ2-1, with unresolved D. Trimming removed 10 bases at V and 1 base at J, with 17 bases between. This CDR3 spans 15 amino acids. The V gene's germline CDR1 is MNHNS and CDR2 SASEGT. CDR3 coding DNA: TGTGCCACTACTCTCATACAGAGATCCTACAATGAGCAGTTCTTC. This translates into CATTLIQRSYNEQFF.

Only a few counts were recorded for this clone. V usage is TRBV6-1 and J usage is TRBJ1-4; D is unresolved. Per the germline V gene, CDR1 is MNHNS and CDR2 is SASEGT. V gave up 7 bases and J gave up 4 bases, with 13 bases separating them. This CDR3 is 14 amino acids long. CDR3 bases: TGTGCCAGCACCTCCCACGCCGTTAATGAAAAACTGTTTTTT. As protein: CASTSHAVNEKLFF.

This chain connects TRBV4-1 to TRBJ2-7; 7 bases are shared with TRBD1. The CDR3 sequence is 14 residues long. The V segment lost 5 bases and the J segment 5 bases; nucleotides outside the gene matches: 9. Germline CDR1 is MGHRA and CDR2 is YSYEKL. CDR3 DNA: TGCGCCAGCAGCACCCCAGGGGGTTCGGACGAGCAGTACTTC. Translated, it gives CASSTPGGSDEQYF.

The table lists this clone with a few counts. This sample includes further DNA sequences coding for the same CDR3. J is TRBJ2-5 and V is TRBV5-1, with D unclear. CDR3 size: 11 residues. V was clipped by 1 base and J by 4 bases, with 2 bases between them. Looked up from germline, CDR1 is SGHRS and CDR2 is YFSETQ. CDR3 sequence reads: CASSLTETQYF. DNA of the CDR3: TGCGCCAGCAGCTTGACAGAGACCCAGTACTTC.

This clone has a single count. The V gene is TRBV28, the J gene TRBJ2-6; D might be TRBD1 (5 bases). The CDR3 totals 16 residues. Trimming left V 2 bases short and J 4 bases short, with 12 bases between. Germline assignment: CDR1 MDHEN and CDR2 SYDVKM. CDR3 amino acids: CASSLIPGSGANVLTF. For the CDR3, the DNA is TGTGCCAGCAGTTTAATCCCAGGGTCCGGGGCCAACGTCCTGACTTTC. The whole variable domain, remainder taken from reference TRBV28 and TRBJ2-6, is DVKVTQSSRYLVKRTGEKVFLECVQDMDHENMFWYRQDPGLGLRLIYFSYDVKMKEKGDIPEGYSVSREKKERFSLILESASTNQTSMYLCASSLIPGSGANVLTFGAGSRLTVL.

About this clone itself: This same CDR3 is encoded by further DNA sequences in the sample. This chain links TRBV2 with TRBJ2-7, with D tentatively TRBD1 (5 bases). The CDR3 runs 14 residues. Germline-derived CDR1 and CDR2 are SNHLY and FYNNEI. V dropped 3 bases and J dropped 1 base, with 10 bases sitting between them. The CDR3 loop is CASSDQGLSYEQYF. The CDR3 bases are TGTGCCAGCAGTGACCAGGGTCTATCCTACGAGCAGTACTTC.

CDR3 nucleotide sequence: TGTGCCAGCAGAGCTAGCGGGAGCTCCGGGGAGACCCAGTACTTC. Protein sequence: CASRASGSSGETQYF. The chain employs TRBV2 and TRBJ2-5, with TRBD2 matching 10 bases. CDR1 and CDR2 (germline): SNHLY, FYNNEI. The V and J ends lost 6 bases and 5 bases, in that order; junction bases with no gene match: 9. This CDR3 is built from 15 residues.

As to this clone: Additional DNA sequences in this sample encode the identical CDR3. The chain is built from TRBV2 and TRBJ2-5, with D maybe TRBD2 (6 bases). V dropped 4 bases and J dropped 5 bases, with 8 bases sitting between them. The CDR3 totals 12 residues. Germline V lookup: CDR1 SNHLY, CDR2 FYNNEI. The CDR3 nucleotides are TGTGCCAGCAGTGGAGGGAGGGAGACCCAGTACTTC. It encodes CASSGGRETQYF.

V gene TRBV9 combines with J gene TRBJ1-5; 9 bases match TRBD1. This CDR3 contains 14 residues. The germline gives CDR1 SGDLS, CDR2 YYNGEE. Losses at the gene ends were 4 bases for V and 8 bases for J; bases not matched to a gene: 7. The DNA of the CDR3 is TGTGCCAGCAGCCCAGGACAGGGGAGGGAGCCCCAGCATTTT. This sequence encodes CASSPGQGREPQHF.

The chain employs TRBV30 and TRBJ2-5, with D possibly being TRBD1 (6 bases). This CDR3 is built from 14 residues. V lost 1 base to trimming and J lost 5 bases, with 14 bases between them. Looked up from germline, CDR1 is GTSNPN and CDR2 is SVGIG (reference sequence). The DNA of the CDR3 is TGTGCCTGGAGTGATGGGGGCGCGCAGGAGACCCAGTACTTC. Amino acid sequence: CAWSDGGAQETQYF.

The chain combines TRBV5-6 with TRBJ2-5; TRBD2 is a possible D gene (5 bases). Per germline, CDR1 SGHDT and CDR2 YYEEEE. The CDR3 is made up of 14 amino acids. The V end lost 3 bases, the J end lost 5 bases, and 14 bases lay between the germline ends. The CDR3 nucleotides are TGTGCCAGCAGCTCCGACATCGGCGGGGAGACCCAGTACTTC. It yields the protein CASSSDIGGETQYF. Full variable domain (outside the CDR3, taken from reference TRBV5-6 and TRBJ2-5): DAGVTQSPTHLIKTRGQQVTLRCSPKSGHDTVSWYQQALGQGPQFIFQYYEEEERQRGNFPDRFSGHQFPNYSSELNVNALLLGDSALYLCASSSDIGGETQYFGPGTRLLVL.

The V call is TRBV7-2, the J call TRBJ2-5; D call uncertain. Germline V gene sequence: CDR1 SGHTA, CDR2 FQGNSA. The ends were cut back, 7 bases at V and 7 bases at J, with 16 bases in the middle. The CDR3 length is 13 residues. CDR3 DNA sequence: TGTGCCAGCACCATAAGCCGGGTGGCGACCCAGTACTTC. This sequence encodes CASTISRVATQYF.

This chain joins TRBV30 and TRBJ1-1; TRBD1 is a possible D gene (5 bases). Deletions cut 0 bases from V and 0 bases from J, with 11 bases between. Germline CDR1 GTSNPN, CDR2 SVGIG (reference sequence). CDR3 length: 15 residues. The chain's CDR3 is CAWSVLDTLNTEAFF. The CDR3 DNA reads as TGTGCCTGGAGTGTATTGGACACCCTGAACACTGAAGCTTTCTTT. The full variable domain, rest sourced from reference TRBV30 and TRBJ1-1, is SQTIHQWPATLVQPVGSPLSLECTVEGTSNPNLYWYRQAAGRGLQLLFYSVGIGQISSEVPQNLSASRPQDRQFILSSKKLLLSDSGFYLCAWSVLDTLNTEAFFGQGTRLTVV.

The chain links TRBV9 to TRBJ2-1; 14 positions agree with TRBD2. The junction had 6 bases not matched to a gene; V was cut back by 0 bases and J by 4 bases. The CDR3 length is 18 residues. CDR1 and CDR2 from the germline V gene are SGDLS and YYNGEE. The CDR3 DNA reads as TGTGCCAGCAGCGTAGGACTAGCGGGAGGGCCTAGGTACAATGAGCAGTTCTTC. Protein product: CASSVGLAGGPRYNEQFF.

This clone was seen just once. V and J are TRBV7-9 and TRBJ2-7; TRBD2 is a possible D gene (7 bases). V was cut by 2 bases and J by 3 bases, with 11 bases left in between. This CDR3 comprises 14 residues. Per the germline V gene, CDR1 is SEHNR and CDR2 is FQNEAQ (reference sequence). The CDR3 DNA is TGTGCCAGCAGCTTAACGGGGGGCTACTACGAGCAGTACTTC. The encoded protein is CASSLTGGYYEQYF.

This chain uses TRBV6-6 with TRBJ1-2; the match to TRBD1 covers 9 bases. V shed 5 bases and J 3 bases; nucleotides not matched to a gene: 10. Germline V CDR1 and CDR2: MNHNY, SVGAGI (reference sequence). The CDR3 is made up of 16 amino acids. CDR3 protein: CASSQSGTGLDYGYTF. CDR3 sequence (DNA): TGTGCCAGCAGTCAGTCCGGGACAGGGCTTGACTATGGCTACACCTTC.

This clone was recorded once. The V call is TRBV5-1, the J call TRBJ2-7; possible D gene TRBD2, 5 bases. This CDR3 has 15 amino acids. Deletions cut 0 bases from V and 7 bases from J, with 17 bases between. CDR1 is SGHRS and CDR2 is YFSETQ in the germline V gene. CDR3 in amino acids: CASSLVASYFWEQYF. The CDR3 DNA sequence: TGCGCCAGCAGCTTGGTAGCGAGCTACTTTTGGGAGCAGTACTTC.

In this sample, this clone turned up once. The gene calls are TRBV4-1 and TRBJ1-3; 8 bases are shared with TRBD1. J was trimmed by 0 bases and V by 3 bases; bases with no gene match: 7. Germline-derived CDR1 and CDR2 are MGHRA and YSYEKL. This CDR3 contains 17 residues. CDR3 coding DNA: TGCGCCAGCAGCCAGTTCGGACAGGGAAACTCTGGAAACACCATATATTTT. Translating gives CASSQFGQGNSGNTIYF.

The chain uses TRBV7-6 and TRBJ2-7; TRBD2 agrees at 9 bases. CDR3 size: 16 residues. V gave up 5 bases and J gave up 5 bases; unmatched junction bases: 13. Germline-derived CDR1 and CDR2 are SGHVS and FNYEAQ. This CDR3 reads CASSPRTGTSTHEQYF. The CDR3 DNA is TGTGCCAGCAGCCCAAGGACCGGGACTAGCACACACGAGCAGTACTTC.

The rearrangement links TRBV6-1 to TRBJ1-5, with D tentatively TRBD1 (5 bases). Germline values: CDR1 MNHNS, CDR2 SASEGT. With 5 bases removed from V and 9 bases from J, the gap between germline ends came to 14 bases. CDR3 length: 13 residues. The chain's CDR3 is CASSPGPQLPQHF. The CDR3 nucleotides read TGTGCCAGCAGTCCGGGACCCCAATTGCCCCAGCATTTT.

The chain uses TRBV28 and TRBJ1-5; D not resolved. Germline lookup yields CDR1 MDHEN and CDR2 SYDVKM. V lost 6 bases and J 3 bases, leaving 15 bases between the germline ends. The CDR3 has 15 residues. The CDR3 is CASRPKQVVNQPQHF. The CDR3 DNA follows: TGTGCCAGCAGACCAAAGCAGGTAGTCAATCAGCCCCAGCATTTT.

This sequence joins TRBV2 and TRBJ1-2; D not resolved. V lost 7 bases and J lost 4, with 19 bases in between. The CDR3 is made up of 15 amino acids. Germline V gene lookup returns CDR1 SNHLY and CDR2 FYNNEI. This CDR3 is CASTALGRLVYGYTF. The CDR3 nucleotides are TGTGCCAGCACCGCTCTTGGGCGTCTCGTCTATGGCTACACCTTC. Looking up the rest from reference TRBV2 and TRBJ1-2 gives the full variable domain: EPEVTQTPSHQVTQMGQEVILRCVPISNHLYFYWYRQILGQKVEFLVSFYNNEISEKSEIFDDQFSVERPDGSNFTLKIRSTKLEDSAMYFCASTALGRLVYGYTFGSGTRLTVV.

To note about this clone: Distinct nucleotide sequences in the sample also encode this CDR3. The chain recombines TRBV9 with TRBJ2-2, with unresolved D. The CDR3 is 15 residues long. V was cut by 0 bases and J by 0 bases, with 6 bases left in between. Germline lookup yields CDR1 SGDLS and CDR2 YYNGEE. CDR3 protein: CASSVGRSNTGELFF. The CDR3, as DNA: TGTGCCAGCAGCGTAGGACGGTCGAACACCGGGGAGCTGTTTTTT.